Here is one T cell receptor beta chain with its context. The sample holds a few counts of this clone. Which antigen it targets is not known. There are no base qualities to consult, and no much larger clone falls within one base. The same CDR3 can be traced to other DNA sequences in this sample. Using the deep immunoSEQ assay, multiplex PCR amplified TCR CDR3 regions from genomic DNA. For each cell subset, the extracted genomic DNA was distributed evenly across all wells of several immunoSEQ 96-well plates, and each plate served as one replicate. For sorted subsets, each replicate PCR was loaded with roughly 0.2 ug genomic DNA, equivalent to some 27,000 T cell genomes. The purified libraries were quantified using a Qubit 3.0 fluorometer, sized with a Bioanalyzer 2100, and then quantified again using the KAPA Library Quantification kit. Every immunoSEQ 96-well plate was sequenced on a dedicated single-read 150-cycle Illumina NextSeq 550 flow cell. The original pipeline was this. Because the immunoSEQ output included only junctional sequences and no quality scores, the filtering could not be the same as the filtering used for full-length reads. To assign V/J genes and CDR3, sequences were annotated against IMGT germline references using PyIR, a Python wrapper for IgBLAST v1.9. Reads were filtered out if the reads had weak V/J assignments (E-value above 1e-6), no CDR3, stop codons, out-of-frame junctions, or ambiguous translated residues. V3J clonotypes were defined as sequences sharing an identical inferred V gene, J gene, and CDR3 amino acid sequence. To compute the percentage overlap between repertoires, the number of shared unique clonotypes was divided by the size of the smaller repertoire. Repertoire richness was assessed with RTK rarefaction, the Chao1 estimator, and Recon v2.1 estimates of unobserved clonotypes. Generation probabilities were computed with OLGA for all TCRbeta clonotypes obtained by the gDNA method from four donors. The table comes from immuneACCESS by way of TCRdb, which keeps in-frame sequences with V and J called. Part of the clones is missing from these tables; in studies checked, under half for an unresolved V gene and the rest for unknown reasons. For V, J and clone size, that table is used; D and trimming come from the DNA. For this sample there are over a million clones; around 95% appear just once. Of the sample, about 1.2% falls within the top ten clones.

The sample belongs to a study of shared clonotypes between healthy human individuals (dated by TCRdb to about 2020). The study in broad terms: The cohort included a few men and a couple of women between 18 and 49 years of age. For each donor, CD4 naive and CD4 memory were each given three plates, CD8 naive was given two plates, and CD8 memory was given one plate. To estimate repertoire size and how much clonotype sharing occurs between individuals, the study deeply sequenced the blood TCR repertoires of several healthy adults. Libraries were prepared and TCR repertoires were sequenced by different laboratories using diverse techniques, in order to increase sequencing depth and limit assay-specific biases. Leukapheresis yielded between about 0.9 and 10 billion PBMCs per donor.

Donors were healthy HIV-negative adults with no recently reported acute infections or vaccinations. Every donor was a Caucasian adult living in Nashville, Tennessee, USA. CD4+ T cells were enriched through magnetic negative selection, after which naive cells were positively selected on CD45RA and the remaining negative fraction served as the memory subset. After blood collection by leukapheresis, PBMCs were isolated using Ficoll-Histopaque density gradient centrifugation and then cryopreserved in the vapor phase of liquid nitrogen. Purity and quantity of every magnetically sorted T cell population were checked by analytical flow cytometry. Each sorted fraction had its genomic DNA isolated and then quantified by UV absorbance on a Nanodrop 2000c. Counted from cysteine to phenylalanine, this CDR3 has 13 amino acids. The kept DNA is CDR3 alone, 39 bases in frame from the first base. As encoded in the germline V gene, CDR1 is SGDLS while CDR2 is YYNGEE. Trimming takes 0 bases from V and 4 bases from J, and the germline ends sit 6 bases apart.

Here is what the overall study found, with its caveats: Sharing across a handful of donors was observed for 5% to 6.5% of naive CD4, over 3% of naive CD8, around 2.5% of memory CD4, and around 0.42% of memory CD8 clonotypes. Estimated clonotype richness was generally larger for naive than for memory subsets. Incomplete sequencing was indicated by rarefaction of sorted-subset datasets, despite the large sequencing depth. Pairwise subsampling led to the expectation that sequencing depth would affect the degree of clonotype sharing among donors. Sampling was restricted to blood, and TCR repertoires in tissue are likely to differ from TCR repertoires in blood. Because the study included a small number of donors, the genetic and exposure-history diversity represented was limited. Compared with non-shared clonotypes, the clonotypes found in all four sorted-subset donors had higher generation probabilities.

The TCR sequence derives from a man between 25 and 39 years old in good health. The sequence links TRBV9 to TRBJ2-3, and TRBD2 may be the D gene, going by 6 matching bases. Source material: naive CD4+ T cells sorted from blood. In the paper's terms, the cell subset or site label means: CD45RA+ positively selected. CDR3 region: CASSVAGADTQYF. The nucleotides are TGTGCCAGCAGCGTAGCGGGAGCAGATACGCAGTATTTT.